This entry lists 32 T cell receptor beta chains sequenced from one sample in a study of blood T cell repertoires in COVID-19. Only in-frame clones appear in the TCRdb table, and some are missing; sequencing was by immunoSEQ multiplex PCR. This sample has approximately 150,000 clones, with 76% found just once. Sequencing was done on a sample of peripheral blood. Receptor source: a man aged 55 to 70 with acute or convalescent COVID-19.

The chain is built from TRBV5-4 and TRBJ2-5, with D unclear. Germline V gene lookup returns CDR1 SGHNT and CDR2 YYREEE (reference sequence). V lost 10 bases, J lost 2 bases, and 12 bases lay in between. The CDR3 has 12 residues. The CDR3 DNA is TGTGCCTCTTCCACAGCACAAGAGACCCAGTACTTC. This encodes CASSTAQETQYF.

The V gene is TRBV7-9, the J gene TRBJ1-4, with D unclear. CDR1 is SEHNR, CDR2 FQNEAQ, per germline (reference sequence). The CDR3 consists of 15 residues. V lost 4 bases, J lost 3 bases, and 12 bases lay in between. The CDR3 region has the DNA TGTGCCAGCAGCTCTGCCGGACTTTCTAATGAAAAACTGTTTTTT. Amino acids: CASSSAGLSNEKLFF. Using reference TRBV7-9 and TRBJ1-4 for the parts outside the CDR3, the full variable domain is DTGVSQNPRHKITKRGQNVTFRCDPISEHNRLYWYRQTLGQGPEFLTYFQNEAQLEKSRLLSDRFSAERPKGSFSTLEIQRTEQGDSAMYLCASSSAGLSNEKLFFGSGTQLSVL.

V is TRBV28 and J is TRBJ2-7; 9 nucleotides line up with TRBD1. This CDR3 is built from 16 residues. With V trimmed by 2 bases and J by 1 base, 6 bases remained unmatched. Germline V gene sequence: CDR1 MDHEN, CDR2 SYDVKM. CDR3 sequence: CASSLPTGTGSYEQYF. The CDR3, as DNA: TGTGCCAGCAGTTTACCCACCGGGACAGGGTCCTACGAGCAGTACTTC.

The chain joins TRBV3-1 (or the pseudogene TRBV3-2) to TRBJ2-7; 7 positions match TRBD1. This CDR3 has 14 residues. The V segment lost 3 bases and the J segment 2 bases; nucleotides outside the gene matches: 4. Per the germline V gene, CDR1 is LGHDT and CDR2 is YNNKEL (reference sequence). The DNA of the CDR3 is TGTGCCAGCAGCCAGATGACAGGGCCCTACGAGCAGTACTTC. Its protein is CASSQMTGPYEQYF.

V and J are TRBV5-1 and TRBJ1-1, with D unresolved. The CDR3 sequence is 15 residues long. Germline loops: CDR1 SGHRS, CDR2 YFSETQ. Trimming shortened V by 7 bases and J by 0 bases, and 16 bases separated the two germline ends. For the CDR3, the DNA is TGCGCCAGCCGAGCGGGGAGCACCATGAACACTGAAGCTTTCTTT. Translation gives CASRAGSTMNTEAFF.

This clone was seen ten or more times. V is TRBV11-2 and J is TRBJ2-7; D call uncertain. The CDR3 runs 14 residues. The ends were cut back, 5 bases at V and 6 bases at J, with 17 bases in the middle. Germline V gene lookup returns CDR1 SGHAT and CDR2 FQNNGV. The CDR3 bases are TGTGCCAGCAGCCCAATAGCTAGGTTCAGCGAGCAGTACTTC. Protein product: CASSPIARFSEQYF.

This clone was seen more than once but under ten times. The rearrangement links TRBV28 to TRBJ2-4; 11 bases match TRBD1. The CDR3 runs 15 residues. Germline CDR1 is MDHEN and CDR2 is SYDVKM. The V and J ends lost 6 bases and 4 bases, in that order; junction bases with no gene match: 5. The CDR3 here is CASRWTGGPKNIQYF. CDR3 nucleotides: TGTGCCAGCAGGTGGACAGGGGGCCCGAAAAACATTCAGTACTTC. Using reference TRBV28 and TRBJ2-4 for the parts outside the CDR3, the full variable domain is DVKVTQSSRYLVKRTGEKVFLECVQDMDHENMFWYRQDPGLGLRLIYFSYDVKMKEKGDIPEGYSVSREKKERFSLILESASTNQTSMYLCASRWTGGPKNIQYFGAGTRLSVL.

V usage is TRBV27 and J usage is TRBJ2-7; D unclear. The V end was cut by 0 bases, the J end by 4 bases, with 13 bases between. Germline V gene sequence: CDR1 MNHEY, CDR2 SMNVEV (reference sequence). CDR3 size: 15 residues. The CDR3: CASSLSMRYRYEQYF. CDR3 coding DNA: TGTGCCAGCAGTTTATCGATGAGGTATCGGTACGAGCAGTACTTC.

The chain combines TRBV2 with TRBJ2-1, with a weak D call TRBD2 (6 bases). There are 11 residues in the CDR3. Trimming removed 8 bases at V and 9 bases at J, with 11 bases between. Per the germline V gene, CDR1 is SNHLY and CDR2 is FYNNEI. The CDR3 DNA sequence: TGTGCCAGCGACGGGGGTTTTGAGCAGTTCTTC. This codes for CASDGGFEQFF.

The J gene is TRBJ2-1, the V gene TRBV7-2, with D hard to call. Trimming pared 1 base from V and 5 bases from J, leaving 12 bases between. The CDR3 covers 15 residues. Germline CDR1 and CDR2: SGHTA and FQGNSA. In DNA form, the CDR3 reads TGTGCCAGCAGCTTAGAGTGGTCCAGGAACAATGAGCAGTTCTTC. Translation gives CASSLEWSRNNEQFF.

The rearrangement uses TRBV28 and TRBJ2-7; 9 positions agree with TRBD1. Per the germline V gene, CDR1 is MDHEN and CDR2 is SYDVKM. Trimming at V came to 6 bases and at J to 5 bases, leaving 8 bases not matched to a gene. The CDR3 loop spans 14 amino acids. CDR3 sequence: CASRNSGQGNEQYF. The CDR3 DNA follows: TGTGCCAGCAGGAACTCGGGACAGGGAAACGAGCAGTACTTC.

CDR3 bases: TGTGCTAGTGTCACCTTCGCCGGGACAGGGCACAACGAGCAGTACTTC. Its translation: CASVTFAGTGHNEQYF. This chain joins TRBV12-5 and TRBJ2-7; 9 nucleotides align to TRBD1. V lost 7 bases and J lost 5; bases outside the gene matches: 15. Germline-derived CDR1 and CDR2 are LGHNT and FRNRAP. The CDR3 consists of 16 residues. The full variable domain, with the rest looked up from reference TRBV12-5 and TRBJ2-7, is DARVTQTPRHKVTEMGQEVTMRCQPILGHNTVFWYRQTMMQGLELLAYFRNRAPLDDSGMPKDRFSAEMPDATLATLKIQPSEPRDSAVYFCASVTFAGTGHNEQYFGPGTRLTVT.

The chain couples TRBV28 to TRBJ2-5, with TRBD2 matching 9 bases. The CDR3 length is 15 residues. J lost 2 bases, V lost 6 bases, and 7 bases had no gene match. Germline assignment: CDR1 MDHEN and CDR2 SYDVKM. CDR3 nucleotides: TGTGCCAGCAGGCCCTATACTAGCGGGCAAGAGACCCAGTACTTC. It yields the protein CASRPYTSGQETQYF.

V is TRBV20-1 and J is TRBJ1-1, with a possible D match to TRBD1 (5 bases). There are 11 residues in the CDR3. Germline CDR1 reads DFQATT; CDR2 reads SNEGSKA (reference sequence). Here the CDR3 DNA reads TGCAGGGGCCAGGGTGAATCTGAAGCTTTCTTT. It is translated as CRGQGESEAFF.

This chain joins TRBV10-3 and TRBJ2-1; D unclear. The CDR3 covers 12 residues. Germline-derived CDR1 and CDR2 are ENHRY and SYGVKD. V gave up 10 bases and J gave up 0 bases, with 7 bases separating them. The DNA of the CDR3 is TGTGCCACCCTAAGCTCCTACAATGAGCAGTTCTTC. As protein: CATLSSYNEQFF.

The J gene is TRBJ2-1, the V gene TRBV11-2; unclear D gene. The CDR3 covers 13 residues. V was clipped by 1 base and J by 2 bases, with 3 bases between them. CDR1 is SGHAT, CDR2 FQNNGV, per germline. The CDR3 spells CASSLATYNEQFF. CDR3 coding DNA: TGTGCCAGCAGCTTAGCAACCTACAATGAGCAGTTCTTC.

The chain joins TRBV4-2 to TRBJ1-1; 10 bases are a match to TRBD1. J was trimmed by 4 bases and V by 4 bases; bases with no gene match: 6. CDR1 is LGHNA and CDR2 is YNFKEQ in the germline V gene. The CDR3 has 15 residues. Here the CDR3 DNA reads TGTGCCAGCAGCCCAGGACAGGGGGAGGTCACTGAAGCTTTCTTT. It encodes CASSPGQGEVTEAFF.

This chain's CDR3 is CASSLDASGRGYTGELFF. DNA for the CDR3: TGTGCCAGCAGCTTGGACGCTAGCGGGAGGGGGTACACCGGGGAGCTGTTTTTT. The chain carries TRBV5-4 and TRBJ2-2, with TRBD2 identical over 12 bases. CDR3 length equals 18 residues. The germline V gene encodes CDR1 SGHNT and CDR2 YYREEE (reference sequence). Trimming at V came to 0 bases and at J to 3 bases, leaving 6 bases not matched to a gene.

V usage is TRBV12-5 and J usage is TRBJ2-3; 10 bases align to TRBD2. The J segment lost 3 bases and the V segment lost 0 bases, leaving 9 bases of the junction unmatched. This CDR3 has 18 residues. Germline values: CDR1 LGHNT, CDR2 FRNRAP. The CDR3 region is CASGLVRVAGGGTDTQYF. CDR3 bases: TGTGCTAGTGGTTTGGTACGAGTAGCGGGAGGAGGTACAGATACGCAGTATTTT.

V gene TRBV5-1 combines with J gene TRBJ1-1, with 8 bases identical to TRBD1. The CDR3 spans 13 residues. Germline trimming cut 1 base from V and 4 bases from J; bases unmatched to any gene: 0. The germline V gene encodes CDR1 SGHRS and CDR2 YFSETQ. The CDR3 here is CASSLQGATEAFF. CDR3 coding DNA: TGCGCCAGCAGCTTGCAGGGGGCCACTGAAGCTTTCTTT.

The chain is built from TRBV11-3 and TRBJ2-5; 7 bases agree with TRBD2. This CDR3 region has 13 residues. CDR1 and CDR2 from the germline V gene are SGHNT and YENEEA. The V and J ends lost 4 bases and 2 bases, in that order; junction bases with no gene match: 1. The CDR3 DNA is TGTGCCAGCAGCTCCGGGGGGCAAGAGACCCAGTACTTC. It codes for CASSSGGQETQYF. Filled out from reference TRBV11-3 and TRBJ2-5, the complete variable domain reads EAGVVQSPRYKIIEKKQPVAFWCNPISGHNTLYWYLQNLGQGPELLIRYENEEAVDDSQLPKDRFSAERLKGVDSTLKIQPAELGDSAVYLCASSSGGQETQYFGPGTRLLVL.

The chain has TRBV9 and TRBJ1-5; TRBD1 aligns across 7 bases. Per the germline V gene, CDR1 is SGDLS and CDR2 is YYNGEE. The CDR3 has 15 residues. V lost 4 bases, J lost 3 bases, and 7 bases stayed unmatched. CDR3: CASSLGQTINQPQHF. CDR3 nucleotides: TGTGCCAGCAGCTTGGGACAGACAATCAATCAGCCCCAGCATTTT.

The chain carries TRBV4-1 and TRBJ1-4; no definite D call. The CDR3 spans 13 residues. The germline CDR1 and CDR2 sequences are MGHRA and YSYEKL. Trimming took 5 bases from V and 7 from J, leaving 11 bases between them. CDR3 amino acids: CASSSRESEKLFF. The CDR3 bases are TGCGCCAGCAGCTCTCGGGAGTCTGAAAAACTGTTTTTT.

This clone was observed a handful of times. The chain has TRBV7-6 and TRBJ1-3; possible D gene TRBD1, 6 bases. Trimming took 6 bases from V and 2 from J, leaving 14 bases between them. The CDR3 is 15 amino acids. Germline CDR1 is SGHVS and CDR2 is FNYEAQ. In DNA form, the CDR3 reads TGTGCCAGCAGGAAAGAACAGGGAGCTGGAAACACCATATATTTT. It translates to CASRKEQGAGNTIYF. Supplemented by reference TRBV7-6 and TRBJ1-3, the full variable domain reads GAGVSQSPRYKVTKRGQDVALRCDPISGHVSLYWYRQALGQGPEFLTYFNYEAQQDKSGLPNDRFSAERPEGSISTLTIQRTEQRDSAMYRCASRKEQGAGNTIYFGEGSWLTVV.

CDR3 in amino acids: CASSPLGGEEKLFF. The CDR3 nucleotides read TGTGCCAGCTCACCGTTAGGGGGCGAGGAAAAACTGTTTTTT. The chain is built from TRBV18 and TRBJ1-4, with 7 positions matching TRBD1. Germline CDR1 KGHSH, CDR2 LQKENI. V lost 3 bases to trimming and J lost 8 bases; unmatched junction nucleotides: 6. The CDR3 length is 14 residues. Full variable domain (rest looked up from reference TRBV18 and TRBJ1-4): NAGVMQNPRHLVRRRGQEARLRCSPMKGHSHVYWYRQLPEEGLKFMVYLQKENIIDESGMPKERFSAEFPKEGPSILRIQQVVRGDSAAYFCASSPLGGEEKLFFGSGTQLSVL.

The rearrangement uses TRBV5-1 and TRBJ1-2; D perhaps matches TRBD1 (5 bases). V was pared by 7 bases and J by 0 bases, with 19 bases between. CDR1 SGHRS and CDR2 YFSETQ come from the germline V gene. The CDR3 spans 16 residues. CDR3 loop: CASSMSGVGTNYGYTF. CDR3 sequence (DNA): TGCGCCAGCTCAATGTCGGGGGTGGGGACTAACTATGGCTACACCTTC.

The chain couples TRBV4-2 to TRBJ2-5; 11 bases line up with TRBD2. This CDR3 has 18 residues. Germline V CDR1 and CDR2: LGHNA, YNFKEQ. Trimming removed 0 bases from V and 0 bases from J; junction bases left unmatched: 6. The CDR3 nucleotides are TGTGCCAGCAGCCAAGAAGGTCTAGCGGGAGGAGACCAAGAGACCCAGTACTTC. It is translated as CASSQEGLAGGDQETQYF.

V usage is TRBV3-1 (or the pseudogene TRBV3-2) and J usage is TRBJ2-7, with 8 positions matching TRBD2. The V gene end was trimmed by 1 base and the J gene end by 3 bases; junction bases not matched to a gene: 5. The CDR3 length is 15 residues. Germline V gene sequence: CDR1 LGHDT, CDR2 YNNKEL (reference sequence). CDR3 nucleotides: TGTGCCAGCAGCCAAGGGCTAGCGGGTTACTACGAGCAGTACTTC. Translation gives CASSQGLAGYYEQYF.

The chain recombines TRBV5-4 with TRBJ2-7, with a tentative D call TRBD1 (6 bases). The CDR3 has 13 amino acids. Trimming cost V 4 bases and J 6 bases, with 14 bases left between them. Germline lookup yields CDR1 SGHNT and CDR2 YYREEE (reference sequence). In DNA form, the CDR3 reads TGTGCCAGCAGCACCTTACAGGGAACCGAGCAGTACTTC. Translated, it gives CASSTLQGTEQYF.

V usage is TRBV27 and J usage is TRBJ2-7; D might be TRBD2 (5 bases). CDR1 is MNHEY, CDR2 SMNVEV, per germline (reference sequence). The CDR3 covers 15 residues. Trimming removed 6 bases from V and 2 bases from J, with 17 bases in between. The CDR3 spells CASRDERRLPYEQYF. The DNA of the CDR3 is TGTGCCAGCAGAGATGAGCGGAGACTTCCCTACGAGCAGTACTTC.

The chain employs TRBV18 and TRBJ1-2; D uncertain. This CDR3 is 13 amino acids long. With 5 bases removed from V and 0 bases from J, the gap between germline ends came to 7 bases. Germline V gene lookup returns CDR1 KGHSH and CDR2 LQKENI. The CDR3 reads CASSSDTNYGYTF. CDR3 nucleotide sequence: TGTGCCAGCTCATCAGACACTAACTATGGCTACACCTTC.

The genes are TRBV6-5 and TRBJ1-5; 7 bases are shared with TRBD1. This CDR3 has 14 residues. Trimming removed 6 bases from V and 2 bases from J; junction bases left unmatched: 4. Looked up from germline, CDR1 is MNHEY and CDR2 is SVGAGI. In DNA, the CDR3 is TGTGCCAGCAGGGCTACAGGGGGCAATCAGCCCCAGCATTTT. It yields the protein CASRATGGNQPQHF.